A selection of T cell receptor beta chains follows, all from one sample in a study of cytomegalovirus exposure and HLA in healthy donors. Using immunoSEQ multiplex PCR, the repertoire was profiled, and TCRdb retains in-frame clones only, with some absent. The sample has about 160,000 clones, around nine tenths seen once. The sample was PBMCs. These receptors originate from a woman between 18 and 29 years old in good health and CMV-seronegative. Each CDR3 is given with its conserved first and last residue. A D gene is named only where the DNA matches it firmly. Clone sizes are given selectively: once, few, many, or a class where the clone is expanded.

v_gene	abundance	j_gene	d_gene	CDR3nt	CDR3aa
TRBV28	.	TRBJ2-2	TRBD2	TGTGCCAGCAGACACCGGGAGGGGAGGACCGGGGAGCTGTTTTTT	CASRHREGRTGELFF
TRBV7-9	few	TRBJ1-5	.	TGTGCCAGCACCGCCGGGAACTATAATCAGCCCCAGCATTTT	CASTAGNYNQPQHF
TRBV5-1	.	TRBJ2-1	TRBD2	TGCGCCAGCCACGCGGGGGGGCTAGATGAGCAGTTCTTC	CASHAGGLDEQFF
TRBV14	.	TRBJ2-3	TRBD1	TGTGCCAGCAGCCCCTGGACAGGGCAAAATACGCAGTATTTT	CASSPWTGQNTQYF
TRBV7-2	.	TRBJ2-2	.	TGTGCCAGCAGCTCTGCGGCCGGGGGGCCCTACACCGGGGAGCTGTTTTTT	CASSSAAGGPYTGELFF
TRBV6-6	.	TRBJ2-1	.	TGTGCCAGCAAACAGGGTCTTTTCGAGAGTGAGCAGTTCTTC	CASKQGLFESEQFF
TRBV7-3	.	TRBJ1-2	.	TGTGCCAGCAGCGTCCTAGACTACGTTCCTGGCTACACCTTC	CASSVLDYVPGYTF
TRBV28	once	TRBJ2-5	TRBD1	TGTGCCAGCAGTATCAATTTCGCGGACAGGATGGGAGAGACCCAGTACTTC	CASSINFADRMGETQYF
TRBV18	.	TRBJ2-2	TRBD2	TGTGCCAGCTCACCCCTAATAGCGGGGGAGCTAAACACCGGGGAGCTGTTTTTT	CASSPLIAGELNTGELFF
TRBV13	once	TRBJ2-7	.	TGTGCCAGCAGCGGGAAGGGGTCAACCTACGAGCAGTACTTC	CASSGKGSTYEQYF
TRBV4-2	.	TRBJ1-1	.	TGTGCCAGCAGCCAATCCTGGGACTGGAACACTGAAGCTTTCTTT	CASSQSWDWNTEAFF
TRBV28	.	TRBJ1-1	.	TGTGCCAGCAAGGGTGCGGGGGTGAACACTGAAGCTTTCTTT	CASKGAGVNTEAFF
TRBV5-1	few	TRBJ2-5	.	TGCGCCAGCAGCTTGGGGGCAAACTACCAAGAGACCCAGTACTTC	CASSLGANYQETQYF
TRBV29-1	.	TRBJ1-4	TRBD1	TGCAGCGTCACCGGACAGGGGGCTAATGAAAAACTGTTTTTT	CSVTGQGANEKLFF
TRBV15	.	TRBJ2-1	.	TGTGCCACCAGCAGATATGCAGGGAATGAGCAGTTCTTC	CATSRYAGNEQFF
TRBV7-9	.	TRBJ2-7	TRBD2	TGTGCCAGCAGCCCCCCGGGGGGATCCTACGAGCAGTACTTC	CASSPPGGSYEQYF
TRBV27	.	TRBJ2-7	.	TGTGCCAGCAGTCCTGGGGCAGTCTACGAGCAGTACTTC	CASSPGAVYEQYF
TRBV19	once	TRBJ1-2	.	TGTGCCAGTAGTATAGATAACAGGGTCTATGGCTACACCTTC	CASSIDNRVYGYTF
TRBV4-2	.	TRBJ1-5	.	TGTGCCAGCAGCCAAAACAGGGACGTGCATCAGCCCCAGCATTTT	CASSQNRDVHQPQHF
TRBV19	.	TRBJ1-1	TRBD1	TGTGCCAGTAGTTCCGGGACAGGGTACACTGAAGCTTTCTTT	CASSSGTGYTEAFF
TRBV10-3	.	TRBJ1-5	.	TGTGCCATCGGGAGTGATAGCAATCAGCCCCAGCATTTT	CAIGSDSNQPQHF
TRBV6-5	.	TRBJ1-1	.	TGTGCCAGCAGGGACAGTCTCCGGACTGAAGCTTTCTTT	CASRDSLRTEAFF
TRBV15	.	TRBJ1-1	TRBD1	TGTGCCACCTATTCAACACGGACAGGACTGAACACTGAAGCTTTCTTT	CATYSTRTGLNTEAFF
TRBV28	.	TRBJ1-5	TRBD1	TGTGCCAGCAGTTTATGGATGAGGGACAGGGCTCCTTCTCAGCATTTT	CASSLWMRDRAPSQHF